This T cell receptor beta chain was identified during a study of response to subunit inactivated influenza vaccine. Details on this clonotype: Its antigen is not identified.

Each CDR3 protein gets one entry after TCRdb re-called the RT-PCR reads with MiXCR. The sample has roughly 700,000 distinct CDR3 sequences; approximately 14% are singletons. General observations from the study: Authors proposed each seasonal influenza vaccination draws in few new T cells.

Germline V gene sequence: CDR1 SGHNT, CDR2 YYREEE (reference sequence). There are 16 residues in the CDR3. Trimming removed 0 bases at V and 2 bases at J, with 11 bases between. The chain combines TRBV5-4 with TRBJ2-2, with D possibly being TRBD1 (6 bases). The receptor's source is a man aged 50-60 years who received an inactivated influenza vaccine. The sample in question was PBMCs from blood, obtained 11 to 12 days after vaccination. CDR3 amino acids: CASSLDPGTNTGELFF. The CDR3 DNA reads as TGTGCCAGCAGCTTGGATCCCGGGACAAACACCGGGGAGCTGTTTTTT.